The sequence of this T cell receptor beta chain was determined in a study of blood T cell repertoires in COVID-19 (dated by TCRdb to 2020 to 2021). Notes on the research overall: The collaborator samples originated in the United States, Italy and Spain and spanned the acute and convalescent phases of COVID-19. Where available, HLA class I and class II types were obtained from metadata supplied by the sample provider rather than from assay-based typing. Deeply sampled blood TCRbeta repertoires from subjects exposed to, actively infected with, or recovered from COVID-19 were included in the dataset. The repertoires were released in a freely available public database intended as a resource for research on the immune response to SARS-CoV-2. The prospective study material was composed of cDNA or gDNA derived from T cells, B-cell-depleted T cells, or PBMCs. The samples were drawn from the first 160 participants of the ongoing ImmuneRACE study and from 950 to 1,500 subjects provided by 6 global collaborators. A de-identified subject ID, COVID-19 status, age in years and sex were almost always included in the sample metadata. General study outcomes and caveats: The quantity of clinical and demographic metadata differed by source and by participant and was supplied without curation.

On this clone itself: Its antigen specificity is not known. Per-base qualities were not stored, and no clone one base away is much larger.

TCRbeta CDR3 regions were amplified from genomic DNA by means of the immunoSEQ Assay, a bias-controlled multiplex PCR. The original methods were these. The number of nucleated cells in each sample was estimated from the amplification of reference gene primers within the assay. To quantify the absolute abundance of each unique TCRbeta CDR3 rearrangement, sequence reads were collapsed and filtered. For each sample, productive Simpson clonality was calculated as the square root of Simpson's diversity index across productive rearrangements. This is the immuneACCESS table as TCRdb keeps it, with only in-frame sequences that have V and J called. A part of the clones is gone; compared with another copy, unresolved V genes explain less than half, and the rest is unexplained. That table supplies the V and J calls and clone size; D and trimming were determined from the DNA. Here the sample has about 270,000 clones; around 86% occur a single time. Of the sample, over 8% is held by the ten largest clones.

V is cut by 6 bases and J by 0 bases, and the space between the germline ends is 12 bases. Taken from cysteine to phenylalanine, the CDR3 has 15 residues. Kept here is only the CDR3 DNA, which spans 45 bases and is read in frame from base 1. CDR1 and CDR2, looked up from the germline V gene (reference sequence), are LNHDA and SQIVND. The collaborating institutions used their own protocols to collect whole blood in K2EDTA tubes. Collaborator samples were shipped for TCRbeta analysis as frozen whole blood, isolated PBMCs, or DNA extracted from either sample type. Recombination joined TRBV19 with TRBJ2-1; the best D guess is TRBD1, with 6 bases matching. Specimen: peripheral blood. The TCR sequence derives from a middle-aged man with active or convalescent COVID-19. The CDR3 has the sequence CASRAGVSSYNEQFF. The nucleotide sequence reads as follows: TGTGCCAGTAGAGCAGGGGTAAGCTCCTACAATGAGCAGTTCTTC.